This TCR beta chain is drawn from a study of blood T cell repertoires in COVID-19. The germline CDR1 and CDR2 sequences are LNHDA and SQIVND (reference sequence). This CDR3 comprises 16 residues. V shed 5 bases and J 7 bases; nucleotides not matched to a gene: 13. Some clones are missing from TCRdb's copy, which holds only in-frame ones; the method was immunoSEQ multiplex PCR. The sample includes 65,000 to 80,000 clones, 85% to 90% seen only once; the top ten take more than 15%. Sequencing was done on a sample of peripheral blood. The TCR sequence derives from an elderly man in a cohort sampled during active COVID-19. V gene TRBV19 combines with J gene TRBJ2-1; TRBD2 matches 8 bases. The CDR3 DNA follows: TGTGCCAGTAGTCCACCATTCGCGGGGGGTCGTAATGAGCAGTTCTTC. Translation gives CASSPPFAGGRNEQFF. Variable domain in full (rest from reference TRBV19 and TRBJ2-1): DGGITQSPKYLFRKEGQNVTLSCEQNLNHDAMYWYRQDPGQGLRLIYYSQIVNDFQKGDIAEGYSVSREKKESFPLTVTSAQKNPTAFYLCASSPPFAGGRNEQFFGPGTRLTVL.